This T cell receptor (beta chain) is drawn from a study of tumor-infiltrating lymphocytes in oesophageal squamous cell carcinoma. TCRdb reprocessed the PCR reads with MiXCR, giving one entry per CDR3 protein. This table holds approximately 15,000 distinct CDR3 sequences, almost 50% found once. The V and J ends lost 0 bases and 7 bases respectively, with 14 bases between them. The CDR3 totals 15 residues. Germline-derived CDR1 and CDR2 are SGHTA and FQGNSA. The sequence came from a male donor with esophageal squamous cell carcinoma. Sequenced input: blood. V usage is TRBV7-2 and J usage is TRBJ2-3, with D possibly TRBD2 on 5 matching bases. CDR3 residues: CASSLAGNGGNTQYF. CDR3 coding DNA: TGTGCCAGCAGCTTAGCTGGAAACGGAGGAAATACGCAGTATTTT.